One sample yielded the 13 T cell receptor beta chains listed below, sequenced in a study of blood T cell repertoires in COVID-19. Clones were sequenced by immunoSEQ multiplex PCR, and TCRdb holds only the in-frame ones, with some missing. Of 60,000 to 65,000 clones in the sample, approximately 85% are singletons; the top ten hold roughly 3.9%. The sequencing sample was made of peripheral blood. The receptors come from a man aged 50 or older with active COVID-19.

The chain combines TRBV9 with TRBJ1-2, with 7 bases that match TRBD1. Unmatched junction bases numbered 8, after V lost 1 base and J lost 5 bases. The germline V gene encodes CDR1 SGDLS and CDR2 YYNGEE. CDR3 length: 15 residues. Here the CDR3 DNA reads TGTGCCAGCAGCGTACAGGGACAGTCTGATTATGGCTACACCTTC. This codes for CASSVQGQSDYGYTF.

The gene calls are TRBV27 and TRBJ1-2; TRBD1 aligns across 9 bases. The CDR3 loop spans 18 amino acids. V lost 6 bases and J lost 1; bases outside the gene matches: 15. Germline assignment: CDR1 MNHEY and CDR2 SMNVEV (reference sequence). The CDR3 sequence is CASSSRGTGRQLNYGYTF. CDR3 coding DNA: TGTGCCAGCAGCTCAAGGGGGACAGGGAGACAACTTAACTATGGCTACACCTTC.

This clone has more than one count but fewer than ten. The rearrangement uses TRBV5-1 and TRBJ1-3; tentative D call: TRBD1 (5 bases). CDR1 and CDR2 from the germline V gene are SGHRS and YFSETQ. With 1 base removed from V and 0 bases from J, the gap between germline ends came to 11 bases. CDR3 length: 16 residues. The chain's CDR3 is CASSLRGLTSGNTIYF. The CDR3 DNA is TGCGCCAGCAGCTTGAGGGGACTGACCTCTGGAAACACCATATATTTT.

This clone was detected only once. The chain has TRBV4-3 and TRBJ1-1; D is unresolved. The CDR3 runs 14 residues. The germline gives CDR1 LGHNA, CDR2 YSLEER. Trimming removed 0 bases at V and 6 bases at J, with 11 bases between. CDR3 nucleotides: TGCGCCAGCAGCCAAGAGACATTCCAGCCTGAAGCTTTCTTT. Its protein is CASSQETFQPEAFF.

The chain links TRBV25-1 to TRBJ1-6; the D gene is possibly TRBD1 (5 bases). Trimming shortened V by 2 bases and J by 8 bases, and 10 bases separated the two germline ends. In germline, CDR1 is MGHDK, CDR2 SYGVNS. The CDR3 consists of 14 residues. The CDR3 sequence: CASSELGGYSPLHF. As DNA, the CDR3 is TGTGCCAGCAGTGAACTCGGGGGTTATTCACCCCTCCACTTT.

This clone occurred once. The chain has TRBV19 and TRBJ1-5; tentatively, D is TRBD1 (6 bases). The V gene lost 0 bases and the J gene lost 6 bases, with 9 bases spanning the gap. The CDR3 length is 14 residues. Germline V gives CDR1 LNHDA, CDR2 SQIVND (reference sequence). CDR3 loop: CASSIEGGPQPQHF. The CDR3, as DNA: TGTGCCAGTAGTATAGAAGGGGGACCTCAGCCCCAGCATTTT.

This clone was picked up one time. V gene TRBV5-6 combines with J gene TRBJ1-6; a weak D match, TRBD1 (5 bases). Between the trimmed V and J ends, which lost 2 bases and 11 bases, there was a span of 17 bases. Per germline, CDR1 SGHDT and CDR2 YYEEEE. This CDR3 is built from 15 residues. The CDR3 is CASSLLREGRAPLHF. The CDR3 DNA reads TGTGCCAGCAGCTTACTGCGGGAGGGCAGGGCACCCCTCCACTTT.

The rearrangement joins TRBV27 to TRBJ1-5; D possibly corresponds to TRBD1 (5 bases). V gave up 0 bases and J gave up 3 bases, with 9 bases separating them. The CDR3 is 15 residues long. Looked up from germline, CDR1 is MNHEY and CDR2 is SMNVEV (reference sequence). DNA for the CDR3: TGTGCCAGCAGTTTATCCTACAGGCACAATCAGCCCCAGCATTTT. This encodes CASSLSYRHNQPQHF.

CDR3 sequence reads: CASSLYRDIYEQYF. In DNA form, the CDR3 reads TGTGCCAGCAGCTTGTACCGGGACATCTACGAGCAGTACTTC. The chain carries TRBV5-6 and TRBJ2-7, with TRBD1 as a possible D gene (6 bases). V was shortened by 1 base and J by 3 bases, with 11 bases between the two germline ends. The CDR3 is made up of 14 amino acids. Germline V gives CDR1 SGHDT, CDR2 YYEEEE.

The chain employs TRBV5-1 and TRBJ2-2, with D possibly matching TRBD1 (5 bases). The CDR3 totals 15 residues. V shed 4 bases and J shed 3 bases, with 13 bases lying between them. The germline V gene has CDR1 SGHRS and CDR2 YFSETQ. The CDR3 here is CASSPGHSDTGELFF. DNA of the CDR3: TGCGCCAGCAGCCCAGGACATTCGGACACCGGGGAGCTGTTTTTT.

V and J are TRBV7-2 and TRBJ1-6, with D possibly matching TRBD1 (5 bases). Deletions cut 0 bases from V and 8 bases from J, with 11 bases between. CDR1 is SGHTA, CDR2 FQGNSA, per germline. This CDR3 has 15 amino acids. The CDR3 loop reads CASSLARGLDSPLHF. As DNA, the CDR3 is TGTGCCAGCAGCTTAGCTAGGGGCCTGGATTCACCCCTCCACTTT.

V gene TRBV5-4 combines with J gene TRBJ1-4; TRBD1 might be the D (5 bases). The CDR3 spans 15 residues. Germline-derived CDR1 and CDR2 are SGHNT and YYREEE (reference sequence). V was trimmed by 4 bases and J by 0 bases, leaving 10 bases between them. CDR3 loop: CASSADRSTNEKLFF. The DNA of the CDR3 is TGTGCCAGCAGCGCCGACAGATCAACTAATGAAAAACTGTTTTTT.

The rearrangement links TRBV6-1 to TRBJ2-7, with TRBD1 identical over 10 bases. V shed 3 bases and J 8 bases; nucleotides not matched to a gene: 10. This CDR3 is 15 amino acids long. Germline CDR1 and CDR2: MNHNS and SASEGT. Here the CDR3 DNA reads TGTGCCAGCAGTGAGCGGGACAGGGGTTCTGGAAAGCAGTACTTC. Protein sequence: CASSERDRGSGKQYF.